This passage covers 13 T cell receptor beta chains from one sample sequenced in a study of T cells in Graves' hyperthyroidism and ophthalmopathy. Using RNA transcripts as the source, TCR beta CDR3 regions were amplified. The HTBI primer set was used in a first-round RT-PCR of the TCR CDR3. One entry per CDR3 protein, called by TCRdb with MiXCR from the multiplex PCR reads. The sample records approximately 600,000 distinct CDR3 sequences, 20% being singletons. Sequencing input: blood. These receptors came from a man under 40 with Graves' ophthalmopathy.

This clonotype has only a few counts. V gene TRBV4-1 combines with J gene TRBJ1-2, with 9 bases lining up with TRBD1. Germline lookup yields CDR1 MGHRA and CDR2 YSYEKL. CDR3 length: 15 amino acids. V dropped 6 bases and J dropped 1; count of bases not matched to a gene: 6. CDR3: CASRLGQGGNYGYTF. Here the CDR3 DNA reads TGCGCCAGCAGACTGGGACAGGGAGGTAACTATGGCTACACCTTC.

The chain has TRBV20-1 and TRBJ2-1; 7 bases fit TRBD2. V was pared by 6 bases and J by 5 bases, with 13 bases of the junction left unmatched. Germline V gives CDR1 DFQATT, CDR2 SNEGSKA (reference sequence). The CDR3 consists of 15 residues. Here the CDR3 DNA reads TGCAGTGCCCCCGCCGGGACTATCAACAACAATGAGCAGTTCTTC. As protein: CSAPAGTINNNEQFF.

The V gene is TRBV7-3, the J gene TRBJ1-3; D is uncertain. This CDR3 is 15 amino acids long. CDR1 SGHTA and CDR2 FQGTGA come from the germline V gene. V dropped 5 bases and J dropped 0 bases, with 11 bases sitting between them. CDR3 nucleotides: TGTGCCAGCAGCGACGGACGGAGCTCTGGAAACACCATATATTTT. Protein: CASSDGRSSGNTIYF.

This clonotype was recorded at least ten times. The gene calls are TRBV18 and TRBJ1-1; no definite D call. In germline, CDR1 is KGHSH, CDR2 LQKENI. This CDR3 contains 14 residues. Trimming took off 2 bases at V and 1 base at J, with 8 bases between the two ends. The CDR3 coding sequence is TGTGCCAGCTCACCAGATCTGGGGAACACTGAAGCTTTCTTT. Amino acid sequence: CASSPDLGNTEAFF.

The chain combines TRBV5-5 with TRBJ1-3, with a tentative D call TRBD1 (5 bases). The V and J ends lost 4 bases and 4 bases respectively, with 21 bases between them. CDR3 length: 17 amino acids. From germline, CDR1 is SGHKS and CDR2 YYEKEE (reference sequence). The CDR3 nucleotides are TGTGCCAGCAGCCTGGGCTCTACGGGACCCGAAGGAAACACCATATATTTT. Its protein is CASSLGSTGPEGNTIYF.

In its sample, this clonotype was seen a few times. The chain has TRBV7-2 and TRBJ2-1; no clear D. CDR1 SGHTA and CDR2 FQGNSA come from the germline V gene. The V end was cut by 0 bases, the J end by 7 bases, with 13 bases between. This CDR3 comprises 15 residues. The CDR3 protein is CASSLAINSMNEQFF. In DNA, the CDR3 is TGTGCCAGCAGCTTAGCGATTAACTCCATGAATGAGCAGTTCTTC.

This clonotype was picked up many times. This chain uses TRBV27 with TRBJ2-3; 11 bases match TRBD2. Germline lookup yields CDR1 MNHEY and CDR2 SMNVEV (reference sequence). V shed 9 bases and J 3 bases; nucleotides not matched to a gene: 5. The CDR3 runs to 14 residues. Here the CDR3 reads CASTSGGETDTQYF. The DNA of the CDR3 is TGTGCCAGTACTAGCGGGGGCGAGACAGATACGCAGTATTTT.

This sequence joins TRBV27 and TRBJ2-5; possible D gene TRBD1, 7 bases. The CDR3 covers 15 residues. CDR1 and CDR2 from the germline V gene are MNHEY and SMNVEV (reference sequence). Trimming left V 3 bases short and J 2 bases short, with 13 bases between. CDR3 region: CASSLRDSPQETQYF. Written as DNA, the CDR3 is TGTGCCAGCAGTTTGCGGGACAGTCCACAAGAGACCCAGTACTTC.

This clonotype was recorded at least ten times. The V call is TRBV7-9, the J call TRBJ1-5, with unresolved D. Trimming pared 2 bases from V and 5 bases from J, leaving 4 bases between. The germline gives CDR1 SEHNR, CDR2 FQNEAQ (reference sequence). The CDR3 runs 12 residues. The CDR3 region has the DNA TGTGCCAGCAGCTTATCTTATCAGCCCCAGCATTTT. This sequence encodes CASSLSYQPQHF.

This clonotype has ten or more counts. J is TRBJ2-1 and V is TRBV30; TRBD2 aligns across 8 bases. The CDR3 sequence is 13 residues long. From germline, CDR1 is GTSNPN and CDR2 SVGIG (reference sequence). The V segment lost 6 bases and the J segment 0 bases; nucleotides outside the gene matches: 1. CDR3 amino acids: CACSGTSYNEQFF. The CDR3 DNA sequence: TGTGCCTGTAGCGGGACCTCCTACAATGAGCAGTTCTTC.

The V and J genes are TRBV29-1 and TRBJ2-7; D not certain. The ends were cut back, 4 bases at V and 0 bases at J, with 16 bases in the middle. The V gene's germline CDR1 is SQVTM and CDR2 ANQGSEA. CDR3 length: 15 amino acids. CDR3 bases: TGCAGCGTTGGAGGCTTACCTGAGAGCTCCTACGAGCAGTACTTC. It translates to CSVGGLPESSYEQYF.

The chain is built from TRBV20-1 and TRBJ1-1; tentative D call: TRBD1 (5 bases). This CDR3 contains 16 residues. In germline, CDR1 is DFQATT, CDR2 SNEGSKA (reference sequence). Trimming removed 1 base from V and 0 bases from J, with 15 bases in between. The CDR3 coding sequence is TGCAGTGCTAGAGGGGGGGTCAGCGGTATGAACACTGAAGCTTTCTTT. Its protein product is CSARGGVSGMNTEAFF.

Ten or more counts support this clonotype. Its ends do not fully match the called genes, so a read error is possible. The chain has TRBV4-1 and TRBJ2-7, with 9 positions matching TRBD1. The CDR3 covers 14 residues. Germline CDR1 MGHRA, CDR2 YSYEKL. The CDR3 sequence is CASSQGQGSYEQYF. The DNA of the CDR3 is TGTGCCAGCAGTCAGGGACAGGGCTCCTACGAGCAGTACTTC.